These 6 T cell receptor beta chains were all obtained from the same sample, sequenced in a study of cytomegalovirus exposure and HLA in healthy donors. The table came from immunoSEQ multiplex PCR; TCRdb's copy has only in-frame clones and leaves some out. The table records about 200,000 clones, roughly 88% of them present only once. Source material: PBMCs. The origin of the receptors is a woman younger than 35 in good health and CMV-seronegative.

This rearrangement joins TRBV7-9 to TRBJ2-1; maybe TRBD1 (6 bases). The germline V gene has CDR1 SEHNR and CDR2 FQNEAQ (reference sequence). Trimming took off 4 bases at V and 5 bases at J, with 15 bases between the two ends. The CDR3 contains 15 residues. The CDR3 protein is CASSSGDRWNNEQFF. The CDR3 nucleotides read TGTGCCAGCAGCTCAGGAGACAGGTGGAACAATGAGCAGTTCTTC. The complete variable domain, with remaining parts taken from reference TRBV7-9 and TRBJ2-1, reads DTGVSQNPRHKITKRGQNVTFRCDPISEHNRLYWYRQTLGQGPEFLTYFQNEAQLEKSRLLSDRFSAERPKGSFSTLEIQRTEQGDSAMYLCASSSGDRWNNEQFFGPGTRLTVL.

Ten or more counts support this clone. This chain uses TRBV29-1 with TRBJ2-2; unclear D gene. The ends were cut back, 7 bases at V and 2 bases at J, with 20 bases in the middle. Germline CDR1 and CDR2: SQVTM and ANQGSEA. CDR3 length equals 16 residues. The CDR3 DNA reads TGCAGCGCCCGAGATGGTTTCCGCGATAACACCGGGGAGCTGTTTTTT. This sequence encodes CSARDGFRDNTGELFF.

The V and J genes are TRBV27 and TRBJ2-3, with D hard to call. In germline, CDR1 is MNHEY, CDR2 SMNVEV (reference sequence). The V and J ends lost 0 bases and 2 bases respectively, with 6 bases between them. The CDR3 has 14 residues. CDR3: CASSLSPVTDTQYF. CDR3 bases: TGTGCCAGCAGTTTATCCCCCGTCACAGATACGCAGTATTTT.

In nucleotides, the CDR3 is TGTGCCAGCAGTTCCAGGGAAAAGGACACCGGGGAGCTGTTTTTT. This gives the protein CASSSREKDTGELFF. The rearrangement joins TRBV6-5 to TRBJ2-2; tentatively, D is TRBD1 (5 bases). Trimming left V 4 bases short and J 3 bases short, with 12 bases between. Germline CDR1 reads MNHEY; CDR2 reads SVGAGI. The CDR3 totals 15 residues.

CDR3 coding DNA: TGTGCCAGCAGTTACTCGCAGGGAAGGGGGAACACTGAAGCTTTCTTT. Translating it yields CASSYSQGRGNTEAFF. V gene TRBV6-5 combines with J gene TRBJ1-1; a weak D match, TRBD1 (5 bases). Trimming took off 0 bases at V and 1 base at J, with 12 bases between the two ends. Germline V gene sequence: CDR1 MNHEY, CDR2 SVGAGI. This CDR3 region has 16 residues.

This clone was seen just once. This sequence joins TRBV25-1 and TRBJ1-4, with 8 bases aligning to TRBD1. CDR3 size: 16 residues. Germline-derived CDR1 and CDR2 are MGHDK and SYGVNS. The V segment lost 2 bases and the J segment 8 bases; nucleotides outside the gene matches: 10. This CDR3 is CASSERTDRVREKLFF. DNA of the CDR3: TGTGCCAGCAGTGAAAGAACGGACAGGGTTAGAGAAAAACTGTTTTTT.